A selection of T cell receptor beta chains follows, all from one sample in a study of CXCR3-negative and CXCR3-positive naive CD8 T cells. With the 5' RACE reads reprocessed, TCRdb shows one record per CDR3 protein and no DNA. The sample includes 100,000 or so distinct CDR3 sequences. Specimen: naive CXCR3+ CD8+ T cells from blood. The receptor set was obtained from a human donor in good health. Some clones in this sample may be carry-over from other donors' samples. The CDR3 runs from the conserved cysteine through the conserved F or W.

J | V | CDR3
TRBJ2-3 | TRBV5-1 | CASSLLTSNADTQYF
TRBJ2-1 | TRBV24-1 | CATSDLNEQFF
TRBJ2-7 | TRBV5-6 | CASSLNRGTYEQYF
TRBJ2-7 | TRBV12-3/TRBV12-4 | CASSSAGTSYEQYF
TRBJ2-7 | TRBV7-8 | CASSPRLLLREQYF
TRBJ2-3 | TRBV2 | CASSEGRGSTDTQYF
TRBJ2-7 | TRBV20-1 | CSARAERGGTYEQYF
TRBJ2-1 | TRBV11-2 | CASSSALDNERFF
TRBJ2-7 | TRBV20-1 | CSASSHGSYEQYF
TRBJ2-3 | TRBV6-6 | CASSLVLGGGEADTQYF
TRBJ1-5 | TRBV12-2 | CASRPRQGPYSNQPQHF
TRBJ2-7 | TRBV5-1 | CASSFRTGSSYEQYF
TRBJ2-1 | TRBV7-8 | CASSLSAGTSVYNEQFF
TRBJ2-7 | TRBV28 | CASSLRQSYEQYF
TRBJ2-2 | TRBV27 | CASSLWFPRNTGELFF